The 30 T cell receptor beta chains listed next were all sequenced from one sample in a study of T-cell reconstitution after alpha-beta-depleted transplantation in children. Researchers prepared the TCRbeta library using unique molecular identifiers, the study reports. One entry per CDR3 protein results from TCRdb running MiXCR on the PCR reads. Of some 490,000 distinct CDR3 sequences in the sample, approximately 13% were seen once. The material was PBMCs from the stem cell graft donor, obtained from the stem cell graft. The receptor set was obtained from a human donor who donated a stem cell graft to a child with combined immunodeficiency.

The J gene is TRBJ2-7, the V gene TRBV6-5; D unclear. Germline V gene sequence: CDR1 MNHEY, CDR2 SVGAGI. The CDR3 totals 14 residues. Trimming took off 2 bases at V and 1 base at J, with 9 bases between the two ends. The CDR3 spells CASSYRVLSYEQYF. The CDR3 DNA is TGTGCCAGCAGTTACAGGGTACTTTCCTACGAGCAGTACTTC.

This clonotype occurred a few times. The chain has TRBV4-3 and TRBJ2-7; D possibly matches TRBD1 or TRBD2 (6 bases each). The V end lost 4 bases, the J end lost 3 bases, and 13 bases lay between the germline ends. CDR1 is LGHNA and CDR2 is YSLEER in the germline V gene. The CDR3 has 14 amino acids. DNA for the CDR3: TGCGCCAGCAGCCCCCGGACAGCGGGCTACGAGCAGTACTTC. This encodes CASSPRTAGYEQYF.

The gene calls are TRBV30 and TRBJ1-1, with a tentative D call TRBD1 (5 bases). Germline-derived CDR1 and CDR2 are GTSNPN and SVGIG (reference sequence). The CDR3 extends over 13 amino acids. V was cut by 2 bases and J by 3 bases, with 10 bases left in between. The chain's CDR3 is CAWSRDLYTEAFF. The CDR3 DNA is TGTGCCTGGAGTAGGGACCTGTACACTGAAGCTTTCTTT.

This clonotype has ten or more counts. V usage is TRBV6-1 and J usage is TRBJ2-2, with 10 bases identical to TRBD2. The CDR3 has 15 amino acids. The V gene end was trimmed by 4 bases and the J gene end by 7 bases; junction bases not matched to a gene: 6. Germline V gives CDR1 MNHNS, CDR2 SASEGT. DNA for the CDR3: TGTGCCAGCAGTGGTCTAGCGGGAGAGGTCGGGGAGCTGTTTTTT. Its translation: CASSGLAGEVGELFF.

This chain uses TRBV19 with TRBJ1-2; the D gene is possibly TRBD1 (6 bases). Germline V gene lookup returns CDR1 LNHDA and CDR2 SQIVND (reference sequence). V shed 6 bases and J shed 1 base, with 15 bases lying between them. The CDR3 has 15 amino acids. In nucleotides, the CDR3 is TGTGCCAGTAGGCAGGGGTTGCCGAGTAACTATGGCTACACCTTC. This encodes CASRQGLPSNYGYTF.

This clonotype came up a few times. The chain is built from TRBV12-3 or TRBV12-4 and TRBJ1-5; D uncertain. The CDR3 contains 13 residues. The V gene lost 0 bases and the J gene lost 9 bases, with 9 bases spanning the gap. CDR3 region: CASSLASEGPQHF. The CDR3 bases are TGTGCCAGCAGTTTAGCGTCGGAAGGGCCCCAGCATTTT.

The V and J genes are TRBV19 and TRBJ2-2; D gene ambiguous. Trimming removed 6 bases from V and 6 bases from J, with 8 bases in between. Germline CDR1 is LNHDA and CDR2 is SQIVND (reference sequence). This CDR3 spans 12 amino acids. As DNA, the CDR3 is TGTGCCAGTAGCCCGGTCTCCGGGGAGCTGTTTTTT. Amino acid sequence: CASSPVSGELFF.

CDR3 in DNA: TGTGCCAGCGGATCCGGGGTGGACTACGAGCAGTACTTC. Translation gives CASGSGVDYEQYF. The rearrangement links TRBV7-2 to TRBJ2-7; tentatively, D is TRBD2 (5 bases). Trimming removed 8 bases from V and 3 bases from J, with 14 bases in between. Germline-derived CDR1 and CDR2 are SGHTA and FQGNSA. The CDR3 length is 13 residues.

The rearrangement uses TRBV28 and TRBJ2-7; 12 bases fit TRBD1. Germline assignment: CDR1 MDHEN and CDR2 SYDVKM. The V gene end was trimmed by 6 bases and the J gene end by 4 bases; junction bases not matched to a gene: 16. The CDR3 is 18 residues long. CDR3 loop: CASSARDRGRPMWYEQYF. The CDR3 bases are TGTGCCAGCAGCGCCCGGGACAGGGGGCGTCCGATGTGGTACGAGCAGTACTTC. Looking up the rest from reference TRBV28 and TRBJ2-7 gives the full variable domain: DVKVTQSSRYLVKRTGEKVFLECVQDMDHENMFWYRQDPGLGLRLIYFSYDVKMKEKGDIPEGYSVSREKKERFSLILESASTNQTSMYLCASSARDRGRPMWYEQYFGPGTRLTVT.

The chain joins TRBV2 to TRBJ1-5; no reliable D call. The germline V gene encodes CDR1 SNHLY and CDR2 FYNNEI. V lost 4 bases to trimming and J lost 11 bases, with 9 bases between them. The CDR3 is made up of 11 amino acids. CDR3 residues: CASSAGQSQHF. The CDR3 region has the DNA TGTGCCAGCAGTGCGGGCCAGTCCCAGCATTTT.

This rearrangement joins TRBV20-1 to TRBJ2-3; 12 nucleotides agree with TRBD2. J gave up 3 bases and V 4 bases, and 5 bases lay outside the gene matches. There are 15 residues in the CDR3. In germline, CDR1 is DFQATT, CDR2 SNEGSKA (reference sequence). This chain's CDR3 is CSATLAGGQTDTQYF. The CDR3 DNA reads as TGCAGTGCTACCCTAGCGGGGGGGCAGACAGATACGCAGTATTTT.

This clonotype showed up many times. The rearrangement uses TRBV9 and TRBJ2-2; 10 nucleotides align to TRBD2. The CDR3 spans 15 residues. CDR1 and CDR2 (germline): SGDLS, YYNGEE. The V and J ends lost 0 bases and 7 bases, in that order; junction bases with no gene match: 3. The CDR3 protein is CASSVAGLADGELFF. As DNA, the CDR3 is TGTGCCAGCAGCGTAGCTGGACTAGCGGACGGGGAGCTGTTTTTT.

A few counts support this clonotype. This sequence joins TRBV5-6 and TRBJ2-3, with 12 positions matching TRBD2. The junction had 9 bases not matched to a gene; V was cut back by 4 bases and J by 6 bases. CDR3 size: 16 residues. Germline V CDR1 and CDR2: SGHDT, YYEEEE. The chain's CDR3 is CASSRASSGRVDTQYF. CDR3 DNA: TGTGCCAGCAGCCGAGCTTCTAGCGGGAGGGTGGATACGCAGTATTTT.

The chain has TRBV6-2 or TRBV6-3 and TRBJ2-1; a weak D match, TRBD2 (6 bases). V lost 3 bases and J lost 8, with 23 bases in between. This CDR3 has 17 residues. Per germline, CDR1 MNHEY and CDR2 SVGEGT. The CDR3 nucleotides read TGTGCCAGCAGTTATCTGATTGAACTAGCCCTTCGGGATGAGCAGTTCTTC. Translating gives CASSYLIELALRDEQFF.

The J gene is TRBJ2-3, the V gene TRBV12-3 or TRBV12-4; 8 bases are shared with TRBD1. The J segment lost 6 bases and the V segment lost 5 bases, leaving 4 bases of the junction unmatched. CDR3 length equals 13 residues. The DNA for the CDR3 is TGTGCCAGCAGTCCTCAGGGGGCGGATACGCAGTATTTT. This codes for CASSPQGADTQYF.

Ten or more counts support this clonotype. The chain joins TRBV5-1 to TRBJ2-1; D unresolved. The CDR3 sequence is 14 residues long. Trimming shortened V by 0 bases and J by 7 bases, and 11 bases separated the two germline ends. In germline, CDR1 is SGHRS, CDR2 YFSETQ. DNA of the CDR3: TGCGCCAGCAGCTTGGAATGGGGATTGAATGAGCAGTTCTTC. As protein: CASSLEWGLNEQFF.

The rearrangement joins TRBV10-3 to TRBJ2-7; TRBD1 is a possible D gene (5 bases). Trimming took off 3 bases at V and 1 base at J, with 10 bases between the two ends. The CDR3 consists of 14 residues. Germline lookup yields CDR1 ENHRY and CDR2 SYGVKD. The CDR3 DNA reads TGTGCCATCAGTGACAGGGCGAGTTCCTACGAGCAGTACTTC. Its translation is CAISDRASSYEQYF.

This clonotype showed up many times. The chain recombines TRBV6-5 with TRBJ2-1; the match to TRBD2 covers 7 bases. The CDR3 extends over 15 amino acids. The V gene's germline CDR1 is MNHEY and CDR2 SVGAGI. Unmatched junction bases numbered 5, after V lost 6 bases and J lost 0 bases. CDR3 DNA sequence: TGTGCCAGCAGGGGCTGGACTAGCTCCTACAATGAGCAGTTCTTC. Amino acids: CASRGWTSSYNEQFF.

This clonotype was found a few times. The rearrangement joins TRBV23-1 to TRBJ2-1; D is uncertain. TRBV23-1 is treated as an ORF (open reading frame) with a function not yet certain. The V end was cut by 9 bases, the J end by 9 bases, with 9 bases between. CDR3 size: 10 residues. The CDR3 spells CASPHTEQFF. DNA for the CDR3: TGCGCCAGTCCCCACACTGAGCAGTTCTTC.

This clonotype was counted a few times. The V call is TRBV18, the J call TRBJ2-1; D possibly corresponds to TRBD2 (5 bases). V lost 6 bases to trimming and J lost 4 bases, with 13 bases between them. The CDR3 extends over 14 amino acids. Germline CDR1 and CDR2: KGHSH and LQKENI. The CDR3 sequence: CASSPGSGYNEQFF. CDR3 in DNA: TGTGCCAGCTCCCCTGGGTCGGGGTACAATGAGCAGTTCTTC.

The chain employs TRBV7-9 and TRBJ2-1; D remains ambiguous. V was clipped by 1 base and J by 10 bases, with 5 bases between them. Germline V gives CDR1 SEHNR, CDR2 FQNEAQ (reference sequence). The CDR3 runs to 11 residues. CDR3 DNA sequence: TGTGCCAGCAGCTTAGAAGCGGAGCAGTTCTTC. Protein sequence: CASSLEAEQFF.

V and J are TRBV7-9 and TRBJ2-1; 9 nucleotides line up with TRBD2. Germline CDR1 and CDR2: SEHNR and FQNEAQ (reference sequence). The CDR3 sequence is 17 residues long. V was clipped by 1 base and J by 8 bases; unmatched bases: 12. The CDR3 region has the DNA TGTGCCAGCAGCTTAGTGTCTAGCGGGAAAGGTTTCGATGAGCAGTTCTTC. This translates into CASSLVSSGKGFDEQFF.

At least ten counts were recorded for this clonotype. The rearrangement joins TRBV5-1 to TRBJ2-2; unclear D gene. V dropped 1 base and J dropped 1 base, with 8 bases sitting between them. The CDR3 is made up of 15 amino acids. CDR1 is SGHRS and CDR2 is YFSETQ in the germline V gene. The CDR3 region has the DNA TGCGCCAGCAGCTTGTCGCAGCAGAACACCGGGGAGCTGTTTTTT. Protein sequence: CASSLSQQNTGELFF.

This clonotype has more than one count but fewer than ten. The V gene is TRBV4-3, the J gene TRBJ2-2; D gene ambiguous. CDR1 and CDR2 (germline): LGHNA, YSLEER. CDR3 length: 15 residues. V gave up 5 bases and J gave up 2 bases, with 12 bases separating them. For the CDR3, the DNA is TGCGCCAGCAGCATCCTCAGAACCAACACCGGGGAGCTGTTTTTT. As protein: CASSILRTNTGELFF.

This clonotype was seen ten or more times. The J gene is TRBJ1-1, the V gene TRBV29-1; tentative D call: TRBD1 (6 bases). Trimming left V 7 bases short and J 0 bases short, with 15 bases between. Germline V gives CDR1 SQVTM, CDR2 ANQGSEA. This CDR3 is 14 amino acids long. CDR3 sequence reads: CSGRRTAMNTEAFF. Written as DNA, the CDR3 is TGCAGCGGGCGAAGGACAGCCATGAACACTGAAGCTTTCTTT. The entire variable domain, with the rest obtained from reference TRBV29-1 and TRBJ1-1, is as follows: SAVISQKPSRDICQRGTSLTIQCQVDSQVTMMFWYRQQPGQSLTLIATANQGSEATYESGFVIDKFPISRPNLTFSTLTVSNMSPEDSSIYLCSGRRTAMNTEAFFGQGTRLTVV.

This clonotype was seen a few times. The rearrangement links TRBV6-1 to TRBJ2-5; D gene ambiguous. V dropped 6 bases and J dropped 1 base, with 12 bases sitting between them. This CDR3 contains 14 residues. The germline V gene has CDR1 MNHNS and CDR2 SASEGT. CDR3 loop: CASSDTSVQETQYF. The CDR3 coding sequence is TGTGCCAGCAGCGACACCTCTGTCCAAGAGACCCAGTACTTC.

This clonotype has more than one count but fewer than ten. The J gene is TRBJ2-3, the V gene TRBV9; D remains ambiguous. This CDR3 spans 14 amino acids. Deletions cut 0 bases from V and 4 bases from J, with 9 bases between. The germline gives CDR1 SGDLS, CDR2 YYNGEE. CDR3 bases: TGTGCCAGCAGCGTAGCCCCCGAGGCAGATACGCAGTATTTT. Protein product: CASSVAPEADTQYF.

On this clonotype itself: The final CDR3 position lacks the conserved phenylalanine or tryptophan, pointing to a likely read error. No DNA is shown, since the ends of the CDR3 on it are uncertain; the CDR3 is the one TCRdb lists. This chain uses TRBV28 with TRBJ2-2; TRBD1 was called by the table and not checked on the DNA. The CDR3 is 16 amino acids long, termini counted. Per germline, CDR1 MDHEN and CDR2 SYDVKM. The CDR3 spells CAMGPGLLCWALLCFL.

Only a few counts were recorded for this clonotype. The CDR3 here is CASRPGPSSYEQYF. Here the CDR3 DNA reads TGCGCCAGCAGACCGGGACCAAGCTCCTACGAGCAGTACTTC. The rearrangement joins TRBV5-1 to TRBJ2-7, with D perhaps assigned TRBD1 or TRBD2 (5 bases each). CDR3 length: 14 residues. The V end lost 5 bases, the J end lost 0 bases, and 12 bases lay between the germline ends. The V gene's germline CDR1 is SGHRS and CDR2 YFSETQ.

In this sample, this clonotype turned up once. The chain is built from TRBV5-6 and TRBJ2-1; 7 bases align to TRBD2. Germline loops: CDR1 SGHDT, CDR2 YYEEEE. The CDR3 is 16 residues long. J gave up 6 bases and V 1 base, and 10 bases lay outside the gene matches. CDR3 protein: CASSLLRGRALNEQFF. DNA for the CDR3: TGTGCCAGCAGCTTGTTGCGGGGGAGGGCCCTCAATGAGCAGTTCTTC.